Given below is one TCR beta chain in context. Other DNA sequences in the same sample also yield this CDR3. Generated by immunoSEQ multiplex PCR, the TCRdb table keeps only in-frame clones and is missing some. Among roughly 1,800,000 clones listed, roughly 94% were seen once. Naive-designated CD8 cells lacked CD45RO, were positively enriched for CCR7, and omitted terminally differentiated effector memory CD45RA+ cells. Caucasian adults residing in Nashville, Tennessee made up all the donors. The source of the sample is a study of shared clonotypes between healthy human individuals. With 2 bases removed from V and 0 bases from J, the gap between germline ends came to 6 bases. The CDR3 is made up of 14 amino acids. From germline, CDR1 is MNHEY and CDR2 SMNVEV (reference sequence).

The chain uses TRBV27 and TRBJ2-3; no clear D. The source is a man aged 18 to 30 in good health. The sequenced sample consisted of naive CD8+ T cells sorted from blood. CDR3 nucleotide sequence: TGTGCCAGCAGTTTAAGGACCAGCACAGATACGCAGTATTTT. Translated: CASSLRTSTDTQYF.